At least ten counts were recorded for the clone carrying this TCR beta chain. Its antigen remains unknown. By quantitative 5'-RACE with molecular barcodes, the TCR beta libraries were made. TCRdb reprocessed the 5' RACE reads via MiXCR and lists one record per CDR3 protein. Here the sample spans 130,000 or so distinct CDR3 sequences, 7% being singletons. The CDR3 length is 16 residues. Trimming took off 3 bases at V and 10 bases at J, with 22 bases between the two ends. The sample originates from a study of CD8 T cells in ankylosing spondylitis. Study-wide points: Some motif variants were previously reported in reactive arthritis synovial fluid and blood. Clones linked to disease, bearing a CD8+ phenotype, were relatively rare in peripheral blood.

This chain connects TRBV12-3 or TRBV12-4 to TRBJ2-1, with D perhaps matching TRBD2 (5 bases). The sample consisted of blood, either unsorted or a sorted T cell fraction (not recorded which). This receptor was taken from a male donor with ankylosing spondylitis or in good health (not recorded which). The DNA of the CDR3 is TGTGCCAGCAGTTTCCTCAGCGGATCTCGTTTACTGGAGCAGTTCTTC. This translates into CASSFLSGSRLLEQFF.